Sequencing of this T cell receptor beta chain was carried out in a study of response to subunit inactivated influenza vaccine. Whole-study results and caveats: Authors suggested each seasonal influenza vaccination recruits few new T cells.

Turning to this clonotype: Its antigen is still unknown.

TCRdb used MiXCR to reprocess the RT-PCR reads, holding one entry per CDR3 protein. This table has some 520,000 distinct CDR3 sequences, about 17% appearing once. The sequence was obtained from a man aged 50-75 years who received an inactivated influenza vaccine. Sequenced here: CD4+ T cells sorted from PBMCs, sampled 23 to 25 months after vaccination.

CDR3 in amino acids: CASSWTRTDTQYF. Written as DNA, the CDR3 is TGTGCCAGTAGTTGGACACGCACAGATACGCAGTATTTT. The gene calls are TRBV19 and TRBJ2-3; D might be TRBD1 (5 bases). The germline gives CDR1 LNHDA, CDR2 SQIVND (reference sequence). The ends were cut back, 5 bases at V and 1 base at J, with 7 bases in the middle. This CDR3 has 13 residues.